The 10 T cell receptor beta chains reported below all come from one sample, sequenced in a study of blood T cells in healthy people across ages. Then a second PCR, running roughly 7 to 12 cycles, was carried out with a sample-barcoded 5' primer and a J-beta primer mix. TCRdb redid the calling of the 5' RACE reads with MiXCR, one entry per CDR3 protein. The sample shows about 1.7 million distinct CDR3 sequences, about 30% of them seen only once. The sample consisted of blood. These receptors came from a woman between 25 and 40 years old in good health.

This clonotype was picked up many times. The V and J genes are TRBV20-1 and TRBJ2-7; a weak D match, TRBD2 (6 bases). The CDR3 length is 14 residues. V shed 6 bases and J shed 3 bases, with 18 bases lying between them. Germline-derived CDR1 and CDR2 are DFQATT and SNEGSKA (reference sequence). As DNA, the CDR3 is TGCAGTGCCCGAGGGGTGGACTATGTCTACGAGCAGTACTTC. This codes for CSARGVDYVYEQYF.

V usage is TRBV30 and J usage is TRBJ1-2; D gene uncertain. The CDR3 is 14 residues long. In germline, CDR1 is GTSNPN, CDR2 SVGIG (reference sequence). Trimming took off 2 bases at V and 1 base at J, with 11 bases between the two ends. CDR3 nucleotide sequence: TGTGCCTGGAGTCCCGGGAGGGATAACTATGGCTACACCTTC. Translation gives CAWSPGRDNYGYTF.

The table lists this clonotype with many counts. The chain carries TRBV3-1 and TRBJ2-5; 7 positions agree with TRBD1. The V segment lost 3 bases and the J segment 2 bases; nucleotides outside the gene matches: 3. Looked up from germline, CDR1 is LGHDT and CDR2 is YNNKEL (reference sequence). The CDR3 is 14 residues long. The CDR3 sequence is CASSHRDRQETQYF. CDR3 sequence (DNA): TGTGCCAGCAGCCACCGGGACAGACAAGAGACCCAGTACTTC.

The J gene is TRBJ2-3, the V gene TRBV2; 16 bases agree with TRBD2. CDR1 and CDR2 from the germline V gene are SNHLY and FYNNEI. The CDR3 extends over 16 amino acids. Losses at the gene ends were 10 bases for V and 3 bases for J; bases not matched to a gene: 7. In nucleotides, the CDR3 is TGTGCCATCAGGGGGACTAGCGGGGGGGCGACAGATACGCAGTATTTT. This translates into CAIRGTSGGATDTQYF.

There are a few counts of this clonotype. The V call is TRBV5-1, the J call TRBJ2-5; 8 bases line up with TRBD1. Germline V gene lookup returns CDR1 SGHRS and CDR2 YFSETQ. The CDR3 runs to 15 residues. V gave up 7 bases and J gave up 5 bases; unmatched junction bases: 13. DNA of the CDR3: TGCGCCAGCTCCTTGAGACAGGGGCCGGTGGAGACCCAGTACTTC. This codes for CASSLRQGPVETQYF.

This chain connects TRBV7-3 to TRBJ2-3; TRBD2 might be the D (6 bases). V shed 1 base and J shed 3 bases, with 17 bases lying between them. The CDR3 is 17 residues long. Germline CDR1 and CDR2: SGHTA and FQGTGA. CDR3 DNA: TGTGCCAGCAGCTTAATGTCGAGCGGGTTTCGAACAGATACGCAGTATTTT. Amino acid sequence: CASSLMSSGFRTDTQYF.

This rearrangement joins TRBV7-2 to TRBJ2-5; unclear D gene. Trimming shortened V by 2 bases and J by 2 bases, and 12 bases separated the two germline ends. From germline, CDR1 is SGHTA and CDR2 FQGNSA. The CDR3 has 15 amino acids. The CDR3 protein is CASSLQQVRQETQYF. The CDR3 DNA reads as TGTGCCAGCAGCTTACAGCAGGTGCGACAAGAGACCCAGTACTTC.

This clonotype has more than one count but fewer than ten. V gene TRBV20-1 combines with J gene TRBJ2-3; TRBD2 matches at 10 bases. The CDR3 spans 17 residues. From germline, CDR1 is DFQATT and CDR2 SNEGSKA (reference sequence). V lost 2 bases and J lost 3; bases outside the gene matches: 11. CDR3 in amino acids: CSARKPKTSGRTDTQYF. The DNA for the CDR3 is TGCAGTGCTAGAAAACCGAAGACTAGCGGGCGTACAGATACGCAGTATTTT.

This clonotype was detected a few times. Here the CDR3 DNA reads TGTGCCAGCAGCATGGATACGCAGTATTTT. This gives the protein CASSMDTQYF. The V and J genes are TRBV5-5 and TRBJ2-3; D is uncertain. The germline V gene encodes CDR1 SGHKS and CDR2 YYEKEE (reference sequence). V shed 4 bases and J shed 6 bases, with 3 bases lying between them. The CDR3 is 10 residues long.

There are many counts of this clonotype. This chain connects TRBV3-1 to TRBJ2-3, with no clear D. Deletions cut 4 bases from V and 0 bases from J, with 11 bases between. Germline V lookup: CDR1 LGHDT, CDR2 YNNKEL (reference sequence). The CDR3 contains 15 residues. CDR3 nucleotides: TGTGCCAGCAGCCGCGAAACCTACAGCACAGATACGCAGTATTTT. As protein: CASSRETYSTDTQYF.